This T cell receptor beta chain was found in a study of T cell responses to AZD1222 COVID-19 vaccine. The protocol was immunoSEQ multiplex PCR, while the TCRdb copy is restricted to in-frame clones and leaves out a portion. The table records some 120,000 clones, over 80% of them present only once. About this clone: Its target is not known.

General study points: All repertoire sampling was performed exclusively after the peak T cell response. Donors skewed white British and female; clonal diversity was possibly underestimated.

The starting material was peripheral blood, obtained 28 days after the second AZD1222 dose. The source is an adult who received the AZD1222 COVID-19 vaccine.

The CDR3 reads CASSPNTEAFF. In DNA form, the CDR3 reads TGTGCCAGCAGCCCAAATACTGAAGCTTTCTTT. The chain carries TRBV11-2 and TRBJ1-1; D is unclear. The germline V gene has CDR1 SGHAT and CDR2 FQNNGV. The CDR3 length is 11 residues. Trimming took 5 bases from V and 5 from J, leaving 6 bases between them. The complete variable domain, with remaining parts taken from reference TRBV11-2 and TRBJ1-1, reads EAGVAQSPRYKIIEKRQSVAFWCNPISGHATLYWYQQILGQGPKLLIQFQNNGVVDDSQLPKDRFSAERLKGVDSTLKIQPAKLEDSAVYLCASSPNTEAFFGQGTRLTVV.